This entry describes one T cell receptor beta chain. The antigen is not known. Through Arm-PCR of CDR3 regions and iRepertoire HTBI primers, TCR beta libraries were built. MiXCR was run by TCRdb on the multiplex PCR reads, yielding one entry per CDR3 protein. The sample includes about 470,000 distinct CDR3 sequences, about a fifth of them seen just once. CDR3 length: 12 amino acids. Trimming took 7 bases from V and 3 from J, leaving 13 bases between them. Germline assignment: CDR1 SQVTM and CDR2 ANQGSEA. Time point of the sample: persistent/refractory GD, antithyroid drugs over 5 years with positive TRAb. Extracted PBMC RNA gave rise to the TCR library. These data originate in a study of regulatory T cells in long-lasting Graves disease. Study conclusions and caveats: Persistent Graves' patients showed reduced TCR diversity versus newly diagnosed patients.

This sample comprised peripheral blood mononuclear cells (PBMCs), obtained when the disease was refractory, from a patient treated with antithyroid drugs. V gene TRBV29-1 combines with J gene TRBJ2-7; a possible D gene is TRBD1 (5 bases). The receptor comes from a female donor with Graves disease. The CDR3 nucleotides are TGCAGCGCAAAAGGACACAACTACGAGCAGTACTTC. It specifies CSAKGHNYEQYF.